What follows describes a single T cell receptor beta chain. The data derive from a study of cytomegalovirus exposure and HLA in healthy donors. Trimming took off 1 base at V and 6 bases at J, with 11 bases between the two ends. This CDR3 spans 13 amino acids. Germline V CDR1 and CDR2: GTSNPN, SVGIG (reference sequence). The PCR used 60 Vbeta and 13 Jbeta primers. Produced via immunoSEQ multiplex PCR; TCRdb's table is partial and in-frame only. In the table there are approximately 190,000 clones, about 77% of which are singletons. The origin of this receptor is a woman younger than 45 in good health and CMV-seropositive. The material sequenced was PBMCs. V gene TRBV30 combines with J gene TRBJ2-3; D is perhaps TRBD2 (5 bases). The CDR3 sequence is CAWSERDGDTQYF. CDR3 nucleotide sequence: TGTGCCTGGAGTGAACGGGATGGGGATACGCAGTATTTT.